These T cell receptor beta chains were read from a single sample in a study of blood T cell repertoires in COVID-19. TCRdb's copy holds only in-frame clones and misses some; the assay was immunoSEQ multiplex PCR. Of 200,000 to 300,000 clones detected, around four fifths appear once; the ten largest clones hold 6% to 7%. Sequences were obtained from peripheral blood. The origin of the receptors is a woman aged 60-75 years with active or convalescent COVID-19. CDR3s include the opening cysteine and the closing phenylalanine or tryptophan. The order of the fields is D gene, J gene, CDR3 length, clone size, V gene, CDR3 protein, CDR3 DNA. D genes are given only for firm matches. Clone size is shown for a subset of rows, as once, few, many or a class of expanded clone.

.,TRBJ1-1,13,.,TRBV20-1,CSASSGQNTEAFF,TGCAGTGCTAGTTCGGGACAGAACACTGAAGCTTTCTTT
.,TRBJ2-7,15,.,TRBV19,CASSIEKGLRYEQYF,TGTGCCAGTAGTATAGAAAAGGGACTTCGTTACGAGCAGTACTTC
TRBD1,TRBJ1-1,14,.,TRBV2,CASSEDRGFGKAFF,TGTGCCAGCAGTGAGGACAGGGGCTTTGGAAAAGCTTTCTTT
.,TRBJ2-7,14,.,TRBV5-4,CASSPSEATYEQYF,TGTGCCAGCAGCCCCTCAGAGGCGACCTACGAGCAGTACTTC
.,TRBJ1-5,14,.,TRBV9,CASSVVELNQPQHF,TGTGCCAGCAGCGTAGTTGAGCTTAATCAGCCCCAGCATTTT
TRBD1,TRBJ1-1,15,.,TRBV7-9,CASSVLTGENTEAFF,TGTGCCAGCAGCGTACTGACAGGGGAGAACACTGAAGCTTTCTTT
TRBD1,TRBJ1-1,15,.,TRBV5-5,CASSRPGTENTEAFF,TGTGCCAGCAGCCGACCCGGGACAGAGAACACTGAAGCTTTCTTT
.,TRBJ2-1,15,.,TRBV27,CASSLQGMVGNEQFF,TGTGCCAGCAGTTTACAGGGGATGGTAGGGAATGAGCAGTTCTTC
.,TRBJ1-1,17,once,TRBV5-5,CASSLGLGEGVNTEAFF,TGTGCCAGCAGCTTGGGGTTGGGGGAGGGGGTGAACACTGAAGCTTTCTTT
TRBD1,TRBJ2-1,17,.,TRBV24-1,CATSDLPSGQGGNEQFF,TGTGCCACCAGTGATTTGCCCTCGGGACAGGGAGGGAATGAGCAGTTCTTC
TRBD1,TRBJ1-1,14,.,TRBV6-5,CASTLGTGVTEAFF,TGTGCCAGCACCCTCGGGACAGGGGTAACTGAAGCTTTCTTT
TRBD1,TRBJ1-5,16,.,TRBV7-6,CASSFGQGAINQPQHF,TGTGCCAGCAGCTTTGGACAGGGGGCTATCAATCAGCCCCAGCATTTT
.,TRBJ2-2,16,.,TRBV28,CASSQSGGPNTGELFF,TGTGCCAGCAGCCAGTCTGGGGGCCCAAACACCGGGGAGCTGTTTTTT
.,TRBJ2-1,16,.,TRBV18,CASSPTRDSSYNEQFF,TGTGCCAGCTCACCGACGCGGGACAGCTCCTACAATGAGCAGTTCTTC
TRBD1,TRBJ2-4,15,.,TRBV2,CASHLRGTGENIQYF,TGTGCCAGCCACCTACGGGGGACAGGGGAAAACATTCAGTACTTC
TRBD2,TRBJ2-3,16,.,TRBV28,CASSTQSGGAVDTQYF,TGTGCCAGCAGTACCCAAAGCGGGGGGGCCGTCGATACGCAGTATTTT
.,TRBJ1-2,13,once,TRBV7-9,CASSSLWATGYTF,TGTGCCAGCAGCTCTCTCTGGGCTACTGGCTACACCTTC
.,TRBJ2-7,15,.,TRBV6-1,CASSEIPLLPYEQYF,TGTGCCAGCAGTGAAATCCCCCTACTCCCCTACGAGCAGTACTTC
TRBD1,TRBJ1-2,16,.,TRBV5-1,CASSLGVTGDGYGYTF,TGCGCCAGCAGCTTGGGGGTCACAGGGGATGGCTATGGCTACACCTTC
TRBD2,TRBJ2-2,16,.,TRBV18,CASSPRGRARTGELFF,TGTGCCAGCTCACCACGAGGGAGGGCCCGGACCGGGGAGCTGTTTTTT
TRBD2,TRBJ2-5,17,.,TRBV9,CASSPTSGSPFAETQYF,TGTGCCAGCAGCCCAACTAGCGGGAGTCCCTTTGCAGAGACCCAGTACTTC
TRBD1,TRBJ2-7,15,many,TRBV27,CASSLRWDSSYEQYF,TGTGCCAGCAGTTTAAGGTGGGACAGCTCCTACGAGCAGTACTTC
.,TRBJ1-3,13,.,TRBV2,CASSATIGNTIYF,TGTGCCAGCAGTGCGACAATTGGAAACACCATATATTTT
TRBD1,TRBJ1-2,15,.,TRBV4-1,CASNTGTALGYGYTF,TGCGCCAGCAACACCGGGACAGCCCTTGGCTATGGCTACACCTTC
.,TRBJ1-5,16,.,TRBV10-1,CASSESGGKGNQPQHF,TGCGCCAGCAGTGAGTCGGGGGGAAAGGGCAATCAGCCCCAGCATTTT
TRBD1,TRBJ1-5,15,.,TRBV2,CASSAGGGLNQPQHF,TGTGCCAGCAGCGCAGGGGGCGGCCTGAATCAGCCCCAGCATTTT
TRBD2,TRBJ2-2,15,many,TRBV5-4,CASSLGLGGYGELFF,TGTGCCAGCAGCTTGGGACTCGGGGGGTACGGGGAGCTGTTTTTT
.,TRBJ2-7,15,.,TRBV30,CAWSLTGFSSYEQYF,TGTGCCTGGAGCCTCACAGGGTTTAGCTCCTACGAGCAGTACTTC
TRBD1,TRBJ2-1,17,.,TRBV10-3,CAISAGGGQGPVNEQFF,TGTGCCATCAGCGCCGGCGGGGGACAGGGGCCTGTCAATGAGCAGTTCTTC
TRBD2,TRBJ2-1,16,.,TRBV11-3,CASSWYSGRVAHEQFF,TGTGCCAGCAGCTGGTATAGCGGGAGAGTGGCCCATGAGCAGTTCTTC
TRBD2,TRBJ2-3,17,.,TRBV5-1,CASSLVLAGGPPDTQYF,TGCGCCAGCAGCTTGGTGCTAGCGGGAGGTCCGCCAGATACGCAGTATTTT
TRBD1,TRBJ2-2,15,once,TRBV3-1/TRBV3-2,CASSLGTANTGELFF,TGTGCCAGCAGCCTCGGGACAGCGAACACCGGGGAGCTGTTTTTT
.,TRBJ2-5,13,once,TRBV19,CASSINFQEQRNF,TGTGCCAGTAGTATAAATTTCCAGGAACAGAGAAACTTC
TRBD2,TRBJ2-1,16,.,TRBV24-1,CATSDFRLAGGYEQFF,TGTGCCACCAGTGATTTCCGGCTAGCGGGAGGCTATGAGCAGTTCTTC
.,TRBJ1-1,12,.,TRBV28,CASSPGATEAFF,TGTGCCAGCAGTCCTGGGGCCACTGAAGCTTTCTTT
.,TRBJ2-5,14,once,TRBV11-2,CASSLALATETQYF,TGTGCCAGCAGCTTGGCCCTAGCGACGGAGACCCAGTACTTC
.,TRBJ2-5,17,few,TRBV14,CASSQDLSGGPKETQYF,TGTGCCAGCAGCCAAGACTTGTCAGGGGGGCCAAAAGAGACCCAGTACTTC
.,TRBJ2-5,13,.,TRBV7-3,CASSWTPEETQYF,TGTGCCAGCAGCTGGACACCAGAAGAGACCCAGTACTTC
TRBD2,TRBJ2-3,18,.,TRBV10-3,CAISGSQRASGDTDTQYF,TGTGCCATCAGCGGTTCGCAAAGGGCTAGCGGAGATACAGATACGCAGTATTTT
.,TRBJ1-5,14,.,TRBV19,CASTFFGLGQPQHF,TGTGCCAGTACCTTTTTTGGGCTGGGTCAGCCCCAGCATTTT
.,TRBJ1-1,16,once,TRBV6-5,CASSLIPLNPNTEAFF,TGTGCCAGCAGTTTAATTCCACTCAACCCGAACACTGAAGCTTTCTTT
TRBD2,TRBJ2-5,17,once,TRBV18,CASSHGTSGGPRETQYF,TGTGCCAGCTCACACGGGACTAGCGGGGGCCCCCGAGAGACCCAGTACTTC
.,TRBJ2-3,14,once,TRBV7-2,CASSLVGMPDTQYF,TGTGCCAGCAGCTTAGTTGGCATGCCAGATACGCAGTATTTT
.,TRBJ2-2,18,.,TRBV19,CASSLTFGGFGSTGELFF,TGTGCCAGTAGTCTCACATTTGGGGGGTTTGGGAGTACCGGGGAGCTGTTTTTT
.,TRBJ1-2,13,few,TRBV27,CASSPTGGYGYTF,TGTGCCAGCAGTCCGACGGGTGGATATGGCTACACCTTC